What follows describes a single T cell receptor (beta chain). Its antigen is unknown. This entry comes from a study of CD8 T cells in ankylosing spondylitis. The germline V gene encodes CDR1 PRHDT and CDR2 FYEKMQ (reference sequence). V was clipped by 5 bases and J by 6 bases; unmatched bases: 17. This CDR3 comprises 17 residues. Whole-study findings and limits: A motif in TCR beta, a set of eight or nine highly homologous variants, appeared characteristic of ankylosing spondylitis blood.

TCRdb passed the 5' RACE reads through MiXCR, listing each CDR3 protein once. The sample lists roughly 120,000 distinct CDR3 sequences, approximately 13% occurring once. The sequencing input was blood, either unsorted or a sorted T cell fraction (not recorded which). This chain uses TRBV13 with TRBJ2-3; 7 positions match TRBD1. The source is a female donor with ankylosing spondylitis or in good health (not recorded which). The CDR3 reads CASSGSAAVPRGDTQYF. For the CDR3, the DNA is TGTGCCAGCAGCGGGTCAGCGGCGGTCCCCAGGGGGGATACGCAGTATTTT. The full variable domain, rest sourced from reference TRBV13 and TRBJ2-3, is AAGVIQSPRHLIKEKRETATLKCYPIPRHDTVYWYQQGPGQDPQFLISFYEKMQSDKGSIPDRFSAQQFSDYHSELNMSSLELGDSALYFCASSGSAAVPRGDTQYFGPGTRLTVL.